Included here is one T cell receptor (beta chain) sequence, with context. Its antigen is not known. V was cut by 7 bases and J by 1 base, with 4 bases left in between. The CDR3 extends over 11 amino acids. Germline values: CDR1 LGHNT, CDR2 FRNRAP. This sample was included in a study of cytomegalovirus exposure and HLA in healthy donors. Study-level results: Three CMV-associated chains were confirmed in vitro to be specific for CMV antigens.

Clones were sequenced by immunoSEQ multiplex PCR, and TCRdb holds only the in-frame ones, with some missing. The sample contains 190,000 or so clones, 80% to 85% of which appear only once. The TCR was taken from a woman under 30 in good health and CMV-seropositive. The chain has TRBV12-5 and TRBJ1-1; D is ambiguous. The sequencing input was PBMCs. CDR3 sequence (DNA): TGTGCTAGTGCCCAGAACACTGAAGCTTTCTTT. Encoded protein: CASAQNTEAFF.